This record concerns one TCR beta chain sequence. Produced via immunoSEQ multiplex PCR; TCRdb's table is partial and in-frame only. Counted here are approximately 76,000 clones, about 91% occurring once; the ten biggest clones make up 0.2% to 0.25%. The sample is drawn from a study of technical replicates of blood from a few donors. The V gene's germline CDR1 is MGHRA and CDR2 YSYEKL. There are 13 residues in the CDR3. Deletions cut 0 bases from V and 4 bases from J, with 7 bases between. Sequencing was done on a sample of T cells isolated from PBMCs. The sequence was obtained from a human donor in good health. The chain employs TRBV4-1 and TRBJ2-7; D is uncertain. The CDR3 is CASSQDSRYEQYF. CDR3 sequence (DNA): TGCGCCAGCAGCCAAGACTCCAGGTACGAGCAGTACTTC.